This T cell receptor (beta chain) was captured in a study of OX40 agonist ivuxolimab in advanced cancers. For the wider study: Ivuxolimab was a fully human IgG2 agonistic monoclonal antibody targeting the costimulatory receptor OX40 (CD134). Intravenous ivuxolimab was administered to patients every 2 weeks at six dose levels: 0.01, 0.1, 0.3, 1.5, 3 and 10 mg/kg. Among the roughly 52 dose-escalation patients, around 19 had hepatocellular carcinoma, approximately 15 melanoma, 9 renal cell carcinoma and 9 head and neck cancer. A male proportion of roughly 80% and a mean age of around 60 years, ranging from about 23 to 90, were recorded for the dose-escalation cohort. Patients were allowed to have had prior anti-PD-1, anti-PD-L1 or anti-CTLA-4 therapy, and approximately 37% of the dose-escalation patients had been treated with checkpoint inhibitors. Three dose-escalation patients achieved partial responses, one with hepatocellular carcinoma and two with cutaneous melanoma. The purpose of peripheral TCRbeta sequencing was to test whether ivuxolimab changed TCR sequence diversity and led to clonal T-cell expansion. The paper reports the monotherapy dose-escalation portion (N ≈ 50 patients) of the phase I ivuxolimab trial.

The trial excluded patients who had a history of autoimmune disease or who were on systemic immunosuppression. Peripheral blood for TCR sequencing was collected from all dose cohorts at baseline, on cycle 4 day 1, and on cycle 7 day 1. Samples were obtained from an open-label, multicenter, first-in-human phase I dose-escalation trial of ivuxolimab. Adults with locally advanced or metastatic melanoma, renal cell, hepatocellular, or head and neck squamous cell carcinoma were enrolled in the trial. Before TCR sequencing, CD4+ and CD8+ T cells were separately sorted from peripheral blood. V has 4 bases trimmed and J has 5 bases trimmed; junction bases matching no gene number 3. Including cysteine and phenylalanine, the CDR3 has 13 amino acids. CDR3 DNA only is kept here, 39 bases in frame from base 1. Reading the germline V gene gives CDR1 SGHRS and CDR2 YFSETQ. Comment on this clone: It has no known antigen specificity. Base qualities are not recorded, but no much larger clone differs from it by a single base.

To sequence the TCRbeta CDR3 region, genomic DNA was isolated from the sorted cells. TCRbeta CDR3 regions were sequenced using the immunoSEQ Assay. Entries here come from immuneACCESS through TCRdb and include only in-frame sequences with V and J called. Some clones fail to appear in such tables; in the studies checked, an unresolved V gene covers under half of the shortfall, and the cause of the remainder is unknown. Within this sample are roughly 61,000 clones, with approximately 90% of them counted one time only. Together, the top ten hold approximately 1.8% of the sample. What the study reported, not specific to this receptor: Low levels of normalized T-cell clonal expansion were also shown by some nonresponding patients. Antigen specificity was not determined for the clonally expanded peripheral T cells. At doses of 0.1 to 3.0 mg/kg, clonal expansion of both CD4+ and CD8+ T cells in blood was seen between baseline and week 6. In partial responders in the 0.1-3.0 mg/kg groups, normalized peripheral clonal expansion was found to be among the lowest, especially among CD8+ T cells. On average, CD8+ T cells showed more expanded clones than CD4+ T cells after ivuxolimab.

This receptor was obtained from an adult with an advanced solid tumor such as melanoma, head and neck, liver or kidney cancer. This chain joins TRBV5-1 to TRBJ1-5, with TRBD1 matching 7 junction bases. The sequencing here drew on CD4+ or CD8+ T cells sorted from blood, taken in a trial of the OX40 agonist ivuxolimab. The CDR3: CASSLGTDQPQHF. In nucleotides, the sequence is TGCGCCAGCAGCCTCGGGACAGATCAGCCCCAGCATTTT.